This entry concerns a single T cell receptor beta chain. As yet, its antigen is unknown. This CDR3 is 16 amino acids long. Per the germline V gene, CDR1 is KGHSH and CDR2 is LQKENI. The germline V and J ends were trimmed by 3 bases and 4 bases, with 16 bases remaining between them. The CD4+ fraction was divided into a CD45RA+ naive subset and a CD45RA-negative memory subset. Using 200 ng DNA, 32,000 or so T cell genomes, the sorted-subset replicate PCRs were run. In the authors' workflow: ImmunoSEQ yielded junction-only sequences lacking quality scores, so filtering differed. TCRdb's copy holds only in-frame clones and misses some; the assay was immunoSEQ multiplex PCR. That table supplies the V and J calls and clone size; D and trimming were determined from the DNA. The sample lists over 400,000 clones; 95% to 96% were seen once. The sample belongs to a study of shared clonotypes between healthy human individuals. Study observations and caveats: Unshared clonotypes carried lower generation probabilities than those common to all four donors.

The J gene is TRBJ1-3, the V gene TRBV18; perhaps TRBD1 as D (5 bases). The TCR originated in a woman in her thirties in good health. Source material: naive CD4+ T cells sorted from blood. The subset was: CD45RA+ positively selected. This CDR3 is CASSPGEVGAGNTIYF. The CDR3 bases are TGTGCCAGCTCACCGGGCGAGGTTGGGGCCGGAAACACCATATATTTT. Filled out from reference TRBV18 and TRBJ1-3, the complete variable domain reads NAGVMQNPRHLVRRRGQEARLRCSPMKGHSHVYWYRQLPEEGLKFMVYLQKENIIDESGMPKERFSAEFPKEGPSILRIQQVVRGDSAAYFCASSPGEVGAGNTIYFGEGSWLTVV.